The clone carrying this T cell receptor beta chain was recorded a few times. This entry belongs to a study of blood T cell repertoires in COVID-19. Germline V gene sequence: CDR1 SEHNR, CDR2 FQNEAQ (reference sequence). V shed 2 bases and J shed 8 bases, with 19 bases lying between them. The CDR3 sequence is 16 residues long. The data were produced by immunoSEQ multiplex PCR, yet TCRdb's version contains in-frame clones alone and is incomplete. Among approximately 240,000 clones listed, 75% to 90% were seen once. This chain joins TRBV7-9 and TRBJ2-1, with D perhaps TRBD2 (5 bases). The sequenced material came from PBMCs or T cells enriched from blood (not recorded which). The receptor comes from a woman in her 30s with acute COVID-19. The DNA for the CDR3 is TGTGCCAGCAGCTTAATCGGGGTAGGACTTCGGGATGAGCAGTTCTTC. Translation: CASSLIGVGLRDEQFF.